The next 2 T cell receptor beta chains were all read from a single sample in a study of beta chain features in type 1 diabetes. Every bit of the isolated RNA underwent reverse transcription, so sequencing read expressed TCRB transcripts. Repertoires were generated with immunoSEQ multiplex PCR, while TCRdb's copy carries only in-frame clones and drops some. This sample carries fewer than 650,000 clones, about 16% of them seen once, and the ten largest clones take 0.09% to 0.095%. Sequenced material: naive CD4+ T cells from blood. These receptors came from a man between 18 and 35 years old in good health.

The J gene is TRBJ1-2, the V gene TRBV5-4; the match to TRBD1 covers 7 bases. The CDR3 is 14 amino acids. V trimming: 4 bases; J trimming: 8 bases; junction bases outside the gene matches: 11. The germline gives CDR1 SGHNT, CDR2 YYREEE (reference sequence). CDR3 in amino acids: CASSTGRGPRGYTF. The DNA for the CDR3 is TGTGCCAGCAGCACCGGGAGGGGGCCGCGAGGCTACACCTTC.

This clone was found a few times. This chain links TRBV9 with TRBJ2-5, with TRBD2 as a possible D gene (5 bases). Trimming removed 2 bases at V and 5 bases at J, with 10 bases between. CDR3 length: 13 residues. Germline CDR1 reads SGDLS; CDR2 reads YYNGEE. The CDR3 DNA sequence: TGTGCCAGCAGCGTGGGAGAGCTGGAGACCCAGTACTTC. This encodes CASSVGELETQYF.